The rows below give T cell receptor beta chains drawn from one sample of a study of shared clonotypes between healthy human individuals. The data were produced by immunoSEQ multiplex PCR, yet TCRdb's version contains in-frame clones alone and is incomplete. This table has millions of clones, about 92% appearing once. Sequences were obtained from naive CD4+ T cells sorted from blood. The receptors were gathered from a young man in good health. Each CDR3 is given with its conserved first and last residue. Each record gives: V gene, J gene, D gene, clone size, CDR3 DNA, CDR3 protein. The D gene is left open where the match is weak. Clone sizes are given selectively: once, few, many, or a class where the clone is expanded.

TRBV5-4	TRBJ1-6	NA	NA	TGTGCCAGCAGCTTTCTAGGGGACTATAATTCACCCCTCCACTTT	CASSFLGDYNSPLHF
TRBV18	TRBJ1-3	NA	NA	TGTGCCAGCTCACCGGGCGGGAGCTCTGGAAACACCATATATTTT	CASSPGGSSGNTIYF
TRBV9	TRBJ1-6	TRBD1	NA	TGTGCCAGCAGCGTAGAAATAGGACAGGGACCGAACTCACCCCTCCACTTT	CASSVEIGQGPNSPLHF
TRBV18	TRBJ2-1	TRBD2	NA	TGTGCCAGCTCACCATTAGCGGGAGAGGGGGGTGAGCAGTTCTTC	CASSPLAGEGGEQFF
TRBV19	TRBJ2-1	TRBD2	NA	TGTGCCAGTAGTATTGCTAGCGGGAGCTATGAGCAGTTCTTC	CASSIASGSYEQFF
TRBV5-6	TRBJ2-7	NA	NA	TGTGCCAGCAGCTTGGCTAGGGGCCCCTACGAGCAGTACTTC	CASSLARGPYEQYF
TRBV2	TRBJ1-5	TRBD1	NA	TGTGCCAGCAGTGAAGCGACAGGGCCAGGAGGCAATCAGCCCCAGCATTTT	CASSEATGPGGNQPQHF
TRBV7-2	TRBJ2-3	TRBD2	few	TGTGCCAGCAGCTTCATCTCGGGGGGGCTCACAGATACGCAGTATTTT	CASSFISGGLTDTQYF
TRBV10-3	TRBJ2-5	TRBD1	NA	TGTGCCACCAGGGGACAGAAAGAGACCCAGTACTTC	CATRGQKETQYF
TRBV7-9	TRBJ2-3	TRBD2	NA	TGTGCCAGCAGCAGACAAAGGGCGGGAGGAGCAGATACGCAGTATTTT	CASSRQRAGGADTQYF
TRBV6-1	TRBJ2-7	TRBD2	NA	TGTGCCAGCACCCTGGGACTAGCGGCCTACGAGCAGTACTTC	CASTLGLAAYEQYF
TRBV10-2	TRBJ2-7	TRBD1	once	TGCGCCAGCAGTGAGGGGCAGGGGGCGGGGGAGCAGTACTTC	CASSEGQGAGEQYF
TRBV19	TRBJ1-5	NA	NA	TGTGCCAGTAGGGAGGACAACTATAGCAATCAGCCCCAGCATTTT	CASREDNYSNQPQHF
TRBV10-1	TRBJ2-5	NA	NA	TGCGCCAGCAGTGAAGGGCCCGGCCCAGAGACCCAGTACTTC	CASSEGPGPETQYF
TRBV5-6	TRBJ2-3	TRBD1	NA	TGTGCCAGCAGCATCGGACAGGGGGCAAGGGGCACAGATACGCAGTATTTT	CASSIGQGARGTDTQYF
TRBV5-5	TRBJ1-3	NA	NA	TGTGCCAGCAGCTTCCGGGTAAAGGAAAACACCATATATTTT	CASSFRVKENTIYF
TRBV7-2	TRBJ2-7	NA	NA	TGTGCCAGCAGCCTCAATGCCGGGCAGGCAATCTACGAGCAGTACTTC	CASSLNAGQAIYEQYF
TRBV18	TRBJ2-7	NA	few	TGTGCCAGCTCACCACCGAAAGGGGTTCGGGAGCAGTACTTC	CASSPPKGVREQYF
TRBV28	TRBJ1-2	TRBD1	NA	TGTGCCAGCAGTGCCCCCGGACAGGGGGCTGATATCTATGGCTACACCTTC	CASSAPGQGADIYGYTF
TRBV13	TRBJ2-1	NA	few	TGTGCCAGCAGTGACTCGAGGGCCGGGGGCAATGAGCAGTTCTTC	CASSDSRAGGNEQFF
TRBV30	TRBJ2-5	TRBD1	NA	TGTGCCTGGAGCAGGACAGGGGGAGAGGGGCAGTACTTC	CAWSRTGGEGQYF
TRBV7-6	TRBJ2-5	NA	NA	TGTGCCAGCAGCTTGGGTTTAAAGGCAGGTCAGCCAGAGACCCAGTACTTC	CASSLGLKAGQPETQYF
TRBV16	TRBJ1-2	NA	NA	TGTGCCAGCAGCCAATCGAACCGAGGGGATGGCTACACCTTC	CASSQSNRGDGYTF
TRBV5-1	TRBJ2-1	NA	NA	TGCGCCAGCAGCCCGGAGGGAGCCAATGAGCAGTTCTTC	CASSPEGANEQFF
TRBV19	TRBJ2-1	TRBD2	NA	TGTGCCAGTACCAGAGGGAGGACTAGCGGGAGTAATGAGCAGTTCTTC	CASTRGRTSGSNEQFF
TRBV6-5	TRBJ1-3	NA	NA	TGTGCCAGCGGGTCAACTGAGAACACCATATATTTT	CASGSTENTIYF
TRBV10-3	TRBJ1-2	TRBD1	NA	TGTGCCATCAGTGACGCGACAGGGACAAGCCTGAACTATGGCTACACCTTC	CAISDATGTSLNYGYTF
TRBV5-1	TRBJ2-5	NA	NA	TGCGCCAGCAGCTTGGCACTAAGAAGTGGTGAGACCCAGTACTTC	CASSLALRSGETQYF
TRBV30	TRBJ2-1	NA	NA	TGTGCTACACCGGGCCTATCCCACAATGAGCAGTTCTTC	CATPGLSHNEQFF
TRBV28	TRBJ2-7	TRBD1	NA	TGTGCCAGCAGTTTGGGACAGGGGGCAAACGAGCAGTACTTC	CASSLGQGANEQYF
TRBV13	TRBJ2-1	TRBD2	NA	TGTGCCAGCAGCCCCCGGCGGACTAGCGGGGCGTACAATGAGCAGTTCTTC	CASSPRRTSGAYNEQFF
TRBV19	TRBJ2-5	NA	NA	TGTGCCTGCGGCGGGCGGGCTGGGGAGACCCAGTACTTC	CACGGRAGETQYF
TRBV21-1	TRBJ1-5	NA	NA	TGTGCCAGCAGCCTCCGGGACAGGGGACTTTATAGCAATCAGCCCCAGCATTTT	CASSLRDRGLYSNQPQHF
TRBV6-5	TRBJ1-5	NA	NA	TGTGCCAGCAGTACCCCGGGTCAGCCCCAGCATTTT	CASSTPGQPQHF
TRBV18	TRBJ1-6	NA	NA	TGTGCCAGCTCACGGGCAGGGCAGTATAATTCACCCCTCCACTTT	CASSRAGQYNSPLHF
TRBV6-4	TRBJ1-5	TRBD1	NA	TGTGCCAGCAGTGACTCGATCGACCAAGGTACAGGGGAGAGGAGCAATCAGCCCCAGCATTTT	CASSDSIDQGTGERSNQPQHF
TRBV7-8	TRBJ1-4	NA	once	TGTGCCAGCAGCTTAAACCCCGAAAAACTGTTTTTT	CASSLNPEKLFF
TRBV12-2	TRBJ2-2	NA	NA	TGTGCAAGTCGCTTTACTCGGACCCCGAACACCGGGGAGCTGTTTTTT	CASRFTRTPNTGELFF
TRBV9	TRBJ2-6	NA	NA	TGTGCCAGCAGCGCCCAGCTAACTGGGGCCAACGTCCTGACTTTC	CASSAQLTGANVLTF
TRBV6-5	TRBJ2-2	NA	NA	TGTGCCAGCAGGGAAAGGGCTCTGAACACCGGGGAGCTGTTTTTT	CASRERALNTGELFF
TRBV9	TRBJ2-3	NA	NA	TGTGCCAGCAGCGACGGCCCCGCTCCGACAGATACGCAGTATTTT	CASSDGPAPTDTQYF
TRBV9	TRBJ2-7	NA	NA	TGTGCCAGCAACGTCCCCCCCGCCGACGGGCAGTACTTC	CASNVPPADGQYF
TRBV7-2	TRBJ2-5	TRBD1	NA	TGTGCCAGCAGCTCTCAAGGACAGGGGGCCGAGACCCAGTACTTC	CASSSQGQGAETQYF
TRBV6-6	TRBJ1-2	NA	NA	TGTGCCAGCTGCTCCCCGGGGCACTATGGCTACACCTTC	CASCSPGHYGYTF
TRBV6-6	TRBJ2-7	NA	NA	TGTGCCAGCAGTTCCCAACCCCCCGGTACCTACGAGCAGTACTTC	CASSSQPPGTYEQYF
TRBV29-1	TRBJ2-7	NA	NA	TGCAGCGTTGAAGTGGCAGCCTACGAGCAGTACTTC	CSVEVAAYEQYF
TRBV7-9	TRBJ2-1	NA	NA	TGTGCCAGCTCCCAGGTGCGGACAGCCGATGAGCAGTTCTTC	CASSQVRTADEQFF
TRBV5-1	TRBJ2-1	TRBD2	NA	TGCGCCAGCAGCTCAGTCTGTACTAGCGGGAGTTGTGAGCAGTTCTTC	CASSSVCTSGSCEQFF
TRBV6-6	TRBJ1-2	NA	NA	TGTGCCAGCAGTTCGACAGAAGGTGGCTACACCTTC	CASSSTEGGYTF
TRBV18	TRBJ1-1	NA	NA	TGTGCCAGCTCAAGATTTCAGGGGTTGAACACTGAAGCTTTCTTT	CASSRFQGLNTEAFF
TRBV7-2	TRBJ1-2	NA	NA	TGTGCCAGCCGCTCAGGGGTAGACTATGGCTACACCTTC	CASRSGVDYGYTF
TRBV15	TRBJ2-7	NA	NA	TGTGCCACCAGCAGAGCCGGGCAGAGTCAGTACTTC	CATSRAGQSQYF
TRBV6-6	TRBJ2-3	NA	NA	TGTGCCAGCAGTCTTCCTAGAGGCACAGATACGCAGTATTTT	CASSLPRGTDTQYF
TRBV2	TRBJ2-1	NA	NA	TGTGCCAGCAGTGATCGGACAGAGTACAATGAGCAGTTCTTC	CASSDRTEYNEQFF